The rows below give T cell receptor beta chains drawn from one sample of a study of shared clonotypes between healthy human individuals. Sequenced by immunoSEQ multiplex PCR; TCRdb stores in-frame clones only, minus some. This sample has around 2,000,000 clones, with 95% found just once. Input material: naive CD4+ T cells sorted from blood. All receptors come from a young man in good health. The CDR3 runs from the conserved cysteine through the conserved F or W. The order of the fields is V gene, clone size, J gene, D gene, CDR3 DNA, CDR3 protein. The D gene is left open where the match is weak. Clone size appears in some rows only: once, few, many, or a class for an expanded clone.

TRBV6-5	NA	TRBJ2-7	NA	TGTGCCAGCAGTTACTCTGGGCGTACCTACGAGCAGTACTTC	CASSYSGRTYEQYF
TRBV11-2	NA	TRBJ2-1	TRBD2	TGTGCCAGCAGCTCAGGGAATCTCGGGGGGTATGAGCAGTTCTTC	CASSSGNLGGYEQFF
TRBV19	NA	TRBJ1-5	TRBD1	TGTGCCAGTAGTCCCGGACAGGGAACTCAGCCCCAGCATTTT	CASSPGQGTQPQHF
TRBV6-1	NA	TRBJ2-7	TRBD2	TGTGCCAGCAGTGAACACCGAGCGGGGGGGCCCTACGAGCAGTACTTC	CASSEHRAGGPYEQYF
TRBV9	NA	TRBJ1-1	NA	TGTGCCAGCAGCGTCTGGTCGGACCCGAACACTGAAGCTTTCTTT	CASSVWSDPNTEAFF
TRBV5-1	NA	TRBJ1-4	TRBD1	TGCGCCAGCAGCTATGGGGACAGCCGGGGACCTAATGAAAAACTGTTTTTT	CASSYGDSRGPNEKLFF
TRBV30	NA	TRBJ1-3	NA	TGTGCCTGGAGTGTACAGAGGACTGAGAGCTCTGGAAACACCATATATTTT	CAWSVQRTESSGNTIYF
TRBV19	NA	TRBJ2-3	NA	TGTGCCAGTACCAAGACTAGAGGGCGAGGAGATACGCAGTATTTT	CASTKTRGRGDTQYF
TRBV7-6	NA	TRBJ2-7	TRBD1	TGTGCCAGCAGCTCATACCGGGACAGGGGTTACGAGCAGTACTTC	CASSSYRDRGYEQYF
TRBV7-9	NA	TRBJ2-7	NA	TGTGCCAGCAGCTCAGGGGTCCCCAGCTACGAGCAGTACTTC	CASSSGVPSYEQYF
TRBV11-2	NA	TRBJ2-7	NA	TGTGCCAGCAGCCTCTTGAGGGGGAAGGTGAACGAGCAGTACTTC	CASSLLRGKVNEQYF
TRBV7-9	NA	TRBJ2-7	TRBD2	TGTGCCAGCAGCCGACTCGGGGGGACCTACGAGCAGTACTTC	CASSRLGGTYEQYF
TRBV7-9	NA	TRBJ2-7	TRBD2	TGTGCCAGCAGCCAAACTAGCGGGAGCAGGCACGAGCAGTACTTC	CASSQTSGSRHEQYF
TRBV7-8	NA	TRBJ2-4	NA	TGTGCCAGCAGCTTTCCCCTGGGACCTGTCAAAAACATTCAGTACTTC	CASSFPLGPVKNIQYF
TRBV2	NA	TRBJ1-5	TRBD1	TGTGCCATCAGGGGGGGGGATAGCAATCAGCCCCAGCATTTT	CAIRGGDSNQPQHF
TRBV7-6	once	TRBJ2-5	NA	TGTGCCAGCAGCTTTGGAGTAGCGCGAGGGGGGGAGACCCAGTACTTC	CASSFGVARGGETQYF
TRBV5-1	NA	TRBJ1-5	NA	TGCGCCAGCAGCTTGGCGGGCCAGGGTGGTCAGCCCCAGCATTTT	CASSLAGQGGQPQHF
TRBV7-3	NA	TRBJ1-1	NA	TGTGCCAGCAGCTTAATTGGCAGCAGTAACACTGAAGCTTTCTTT	CASSLIGSSNTEAFF
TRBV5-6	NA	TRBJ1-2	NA	TGTGCCAGCAGCTTGGGGACATTTAACTATGGCTACACCTTC	CASSLGTFNYGYTF
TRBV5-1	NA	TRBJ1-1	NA	TGCGCCAGCAGCCAGGGCGGCAGGGAATACACTGAAGCTTTCTTT	CASSQGGREYTEAFF
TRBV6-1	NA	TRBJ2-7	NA	TGTGCCAGCAGTGAGCGAGTCTCCTACGAGCAGTACTTC	CASSERVSYEQYF
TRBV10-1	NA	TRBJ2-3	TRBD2	TGCGCCAGCAGTGAGCTAGCGGTTCAGGGTACGCAGTATTTT	CASSELAVQGTQYF
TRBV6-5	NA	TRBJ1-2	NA	TGTGCCAGCAGTTACTCGACGGGCGGCGACTATGGCTACACCTTC	CASSYSTGGDYGYTF
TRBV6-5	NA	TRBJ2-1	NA	TGTGCCAGCAGCCGTGGCGGGGTTGGTGAGCAGTTCTTC	CASSRGGVGEQFF
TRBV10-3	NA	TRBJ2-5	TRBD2	TGTGCCATCAGTGCGGGGGGAGCCCAAGAGACCCAGTACTTC	CAISAGGAQETQYF
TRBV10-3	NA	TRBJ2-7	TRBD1	TGTGCCATCAGCGACAGGGGGTCAATCTACGAGCAGTACTTC	CAISDRGSIYEQYF
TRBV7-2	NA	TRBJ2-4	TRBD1	TGTGCCAGCAGCTTAGTTGGACAGGGGGGAAAAAACATTCAGTACTTC	CASSLVGQGGKNIQYF
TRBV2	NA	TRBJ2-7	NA	TGTGCCAGCAATGAGGAACGATATTACGAGCAGTACTTC	CASNEERYYEQYF
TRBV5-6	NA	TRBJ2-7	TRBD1	TGTGCCAGCAGCCCACCCGGGACAGGAGGGCTAAAGTACTTC	CASSPPGTGGLKYF
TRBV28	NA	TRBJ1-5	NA	TGTGCCAGCAGTTTATTGTCGGGGGGGAAACATCAGCCCCAGCATTTT	CASSLLSGGKHQPQHF
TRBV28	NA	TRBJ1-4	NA	TGTGCCAGCAGAGCTCCGGGGGCTATACTCGAAAAACTGTTTTTT	CASRAPGAILEKLFF
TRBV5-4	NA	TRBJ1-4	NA	TGTGCCAGCAGCTTGGATCGGTCAAAACTGTTTTTT	CASSLDRSKLFF
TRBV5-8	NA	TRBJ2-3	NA	TGTGCCAGCAGCCAAGGGCGAGTAGGCTTTAGCACAGATACGCAGTATTTT	CASSQGRVGFSTDTQYF
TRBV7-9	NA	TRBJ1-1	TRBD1	TGTGCCAGCGATGAGGGACAGGCCAACACTGAAGCTTTCTTT	CASDEGQANTEAFF
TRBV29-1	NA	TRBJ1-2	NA	TGCAGCGTTAACCGTGTAGGGGGCTACACCTTC	CSVNRVGGYTF
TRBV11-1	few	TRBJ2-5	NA	TGTGCCAGCAGCCTAGGACAGCAAGAGACCCAGTACTTC	CASSLGQQETQYF
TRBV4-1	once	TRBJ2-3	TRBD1	TGCGCCAGCAGCCGGACAGGGGGCAGAGATACGCAGTATTTT	CASSRTGGRDTQYF
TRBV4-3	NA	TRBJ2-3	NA	TGCGCCAGCAGCCAGCGAAAGACTTCACCCACAGATACGCAGTATTTT	CASSQRKTSPTDTQYF
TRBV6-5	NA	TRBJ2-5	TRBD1	TGTGCCAGCAGTTTCGGACAGGGGGGGAGAGAGACCCAGTACTTC	CASSFGQGGRETQYF
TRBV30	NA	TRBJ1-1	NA	TGTGCCTGGACCCCACAGGGAGTGAACACTGAAGCTTTCTTT	CAWTPQGVNTEAFF
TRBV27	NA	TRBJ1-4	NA	TGTGCCAGCAGTTTAGCAGGGGTTGGCGAAAAACTGTTTTTT	CASSLAGVGEKLFF
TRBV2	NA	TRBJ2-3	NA	TGTGCCAGCAGTGAATTGGCGATGACAGATACGCAGTATTTT	CASSELAMTDTQYF
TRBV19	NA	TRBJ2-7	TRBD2	TGTGCCAGTAGTGCGCTAGCGGGAGGCGAGCAGTACTTC	CASSALAGGEQYF
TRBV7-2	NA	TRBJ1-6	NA	TGTGCCAGCAGCCCAGGGAGTTCACCCCTCCACTTT	CASSPGSSPLHF
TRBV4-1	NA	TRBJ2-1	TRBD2	TGCGCCAGCAGCCAATATCTAGCGGGGGGGACTAATGAGCAGTTCTTC	CASSQYLAGGTNEQFF
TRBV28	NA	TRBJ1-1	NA	TGTGCCAGCAGAACCCACAAGAACACTGAAGCTTTCTTT	CASRTHKNTEAFF
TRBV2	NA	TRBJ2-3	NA	TGTGCCACCTCGGGACAAAGCACAGATACGCAGTATTTT	CATSGQSTDTQYF
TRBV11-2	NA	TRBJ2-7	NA	TGTGCCAGCAGCCTAACGGCATCCTACGAGCAGTACTTC	CASSLTASYEQYF
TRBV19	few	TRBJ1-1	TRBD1	TGTGCCAGTAGCGTAACAGGGGGGAACACTGAAGCTTTCTTT	CASSVTGGNTEAFF
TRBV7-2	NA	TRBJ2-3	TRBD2	TGTGCCAGCAGCTCCTCGGGAGGGCGGACAGATACGCAGTATTTT	CASSSSGGRTDTQYF
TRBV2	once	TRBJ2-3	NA	TGTGCCAGCAGTGAATTGTCCTACTCCACAGATACGCAGTATTTT	CASSELSYSTDTQYF
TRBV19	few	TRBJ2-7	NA	TGTGCCAGTACCCGGGTACTACGAGGGCAGTACTTC	CASTRVLRGQYF
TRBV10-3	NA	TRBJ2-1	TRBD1	TGTGCCATCAGTGAGTCGCCGGGACAGGGGTCTTATGAGCAGTTCTTC	CAISESPGQGSYEQFF
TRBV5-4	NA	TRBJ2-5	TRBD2	TGTGCCAGCAGCCCGAGCGGGGGGGCGCTTAGAAAGACCCAGTACTTC	CASSPSGGALRKTQYF
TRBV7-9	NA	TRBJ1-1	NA	TGTGCAAGCGGGGCGAACACTGAAGCTTTCTTT	CASGANTEAFF
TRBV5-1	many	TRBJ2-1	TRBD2	TGCGCCAGCAGCTCGAGCGGGGGGAGCTCCTACAATGAGCAGTTCTTC	CASSSSGGSSYNEQFF
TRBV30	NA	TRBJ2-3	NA	TGTGCCTGGAGTGTACTGTTGCGAGATACGCAGTATTTT	CAWSVLLRDTQYF